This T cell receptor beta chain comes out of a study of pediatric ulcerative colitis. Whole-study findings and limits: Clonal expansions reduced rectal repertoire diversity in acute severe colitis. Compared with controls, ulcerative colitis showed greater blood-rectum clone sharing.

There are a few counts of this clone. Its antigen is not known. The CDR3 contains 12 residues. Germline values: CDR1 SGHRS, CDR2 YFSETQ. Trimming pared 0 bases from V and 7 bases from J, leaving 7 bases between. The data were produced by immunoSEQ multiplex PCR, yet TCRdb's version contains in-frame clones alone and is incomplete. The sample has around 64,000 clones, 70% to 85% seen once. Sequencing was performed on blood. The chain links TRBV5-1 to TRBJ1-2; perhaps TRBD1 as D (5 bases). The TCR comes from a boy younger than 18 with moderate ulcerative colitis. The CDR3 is CASSLGGVGYTF. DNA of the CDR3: TGCGCCAGCAGCTTGGGAGGGGTTGGCTACACCTTC.